The rows below give T cell receptor beta chains drawn from one sample of a study of HIV-infected patients and healthy controls. TCRdb re-called the 5' RACE reads through MiXCR, storing one row per CDR3 protein. The table shows about 6,000 distinct CDR3 sequences, with around 9.6% occurring only once. Sequencing was performed on blood, taken before antiretroviral therapy. Every receptor here comes from an adult with HIV infection. Each CDR3 is given with its conserved first and last residue. D genes are given only for firm matches. Clone size appears in some rows only: once, few, many, or a class for an expanded clone.

cdr3_length: 14; v_call: TRBV28; clone_size: medium-sized; j_call: TRBJ2-7; d_call: .; cdr3_nt: TGTGCCAGCAGCACCGGCGGACGGTACTACGAGCAGTACTTC; cdr3_aa: CASSTGGRYYEQYF
cdr3_length: 14; v_call: TRBV20-1; clone_size: many; j_call: TRBJ2-2; d_call: .; cdr3_nt: TGCAGTGCTAGAGGGGGGGCCGACACCGGGGAGCTGTTTTTT; cdr3_aa: CSARGGADTGELFF
cdr3_length: 13; v_call: TRBV3-1; clone_size: medium-sized; j_call: TRBJ2-1; d_call: .; cdr3_nt: TGTGCCAGCAGCCAAGATCTCGTATCCAGCACGTTCTTC; cdr3_aa: CASSQDLVSSTFF
cdr3_length: 13; v_call: TRBV28; clone_size: medium-sized; j_call: TRBJ2-7; d_call: .; cdr3_nt: TGTGCCAGCAGCTGGGGGAGTGCCTACGAGCAGTACTTC; cdr3_aa: CASSWGSAYEQYF
cdr3_length: 16; v_call: TRBV6-5; clone_size: .; j_call: TRBJ2-6; d_call: .; cdr3_nt: TGTGCCAGCAGCTCCCCATACAGGGCTGGGGCCAACGTCCTGACTTTC; cdr3_aa: CASSSPYRAGANVLTF
cdr3_length: 15; v_call: TRBV20-1; clone_size: once; j_call: TRBJ1-6; d_call: .; cdr3_nt: TGCAGTGCTAAGCTCTCGAGCTCCTATAATTCACCCCTCCACTTT; cdr3_aa: CSAKLSSSYNSPLHF
cdr3_length: 16; v_call: TRBV12-3/TRBV12-4; clone_size: medium-sized; j_call: TRBJ2-3; d_call: TRBD2; cdr3_nt: TGTGCCAGCAGTCGGACTAGCGGGGGGGCCACAGATACGCAGTATTTT; cdr3_aa: CASSRTSGGATDTQYF
cdr3_length: 15; v_call: TRBV5-6; clone_size: many; j_call: TRBJ2-5; d_call: TRBD2; cdr3_nt: TGTGCCAGCAGCCCCCCGACTAGCGGTCAAGAGACCCAGTACTTC; cdr3_aa: CASSPPTSGQETQYF
cdr3_length: 13; v_call: TRBV13; clone_size: medium-sized; j_call: TRBJ2-1; d_call: TRBD1; cdr3_nt: TGTGCCAGCAGCTTACGACAGGGTGGTGAGCAGTTCTTC; cdr3_aa: CASSLRQGGEQFF
cdr3_length: 14; v_call: TRBV19; clone_size: .; j_call: TRBJ2-7; d_call: .; cdr3_nt: TGTGCCAGTAGTCCAGGGTCGAGCTCCTACGAGCAGTACTTC; cdr3_aa: CASSPGSSSYEQYF
cdr3_length: 12; v_call: TRBV12-3/TRBV12-4; clone_size: .; j_call: TRBJ1-1; d_call: .; cdr3_nt: TGTGCCAGCAGGGGCGGACGGACTGAAGCTTTCTTT; cdr3_aa: CASRGGRTEAFF
cdr3_length: 14; v_call: TRBV7-8; clone_size: medium-sized; j_call: TRBJ1-2; d_call: TRBD1; cdr3_nt: TGTGCCAGCTCTACCCCAGACAGGGACTATGGCTACACCTTC; cdr3_aa: CASSTPDRDYGYTF
cdr3_length: 17; v_call: TRBV28; clone_size: medium-sized; j_call: TRBJ1-1; d_call: TRBD1; cdr3_nt: TGTGCCAGCAGTTTTTCCAGGGGACAGCTCATGAACACTGAAGCTTTCTTT; cdr3_aa: CASSFSRGQLMNTEAFF
cdr3_length: 13; v_call: TRBV12-3/TRBV12-4; clone_size: many; j_call: TRBJ2-3; d_call: .; cdr3_nt: TGTGCCAGCAGCCAAAACGGTCCCTATACGCAGTATTTT; cdr3_aa: CASSQNGPYTQYF
cdr3_length: 15; v_call: TRBV27; clone_size: once; j_call: TRBJ2-1; d_call: TRBD2; cdr3_nt: TGTGCCAGCGGCCCCCGGGACTACCACTACAATGAGCAGTTCTTC; cdr3_aa: CASGPRDYHYNEQFF
cdr3_length: 13; v_call: TRBV2; clone_size: medium-sized; j_call: TRBJ1-1; d_call: .; cdr3_nt: TGTGCCAGCGGGGGGGGGATGAACACTGAAGCTTTCTTT; cdr3_aa: CASGGGMNTEAFF
cdr3_length: 18; v_call: TRBV3-1; clone_size: many; j_call: TRBJ2-1; d_call: .; cdr3_nt: TGTGCCAGCAGTCAACCCAGGGCTAGCCCCATCACCTACAATGAGCAGTTCTTC; cdr3_aa: CASSQPRASPITYNEQFF
cdr3_length: 15; v_call: TRBV3-1; clone_size: medium-sized; j_call: TRBJ1-2; d_call: .; cdr3_nt: TGTGCCAGCAGCCAAGATTTGAGGGAGACCGCGCGCTACACCTTC; cdr3_aa: CASSQDLRETARYTF
cdr3_length: 15; v_call: TRBV11-2; clone_size: medium-sized; j_call: TRBJ2-5; d_call: .; cdr3_nt: TGTGCCAGCAGCTTACTGGCCCTCGACCAAGAGACCCAGTACTTC; cdr3_aa: CASSLLALDQETQYF
cdr3_length: 16; v_call: TRBV6-5; clone_size: many; j_call: TRBJ2-7; d_call: .; cdr3_nt: TGTGCCAGCAGTTACGGGTCAGGGGATAGGGGTTACGAGCAGTACTTC; cdr3_aa: CASSYGSGDRGYEQYF
cdr3_length: 13; v_call: TRBV20-1; clone_size: medium-sized; j_call: TRBJ1-5; d_call: TRBD1; cdr3_nt: TGCAGTGCTGTGGACAGGGGTGGTCAGCCCCAGCATTTT; cdr3_aa: CSAVDRGGQPQHF
cdr3_length: 14; v_call: TRBV6-1; clone_size: few; j_call: TRBJ2-7; d_call: TRBD1; cdr3_nt: TGTGCCAGCAGTGAAGCAACAGGGGGGTACGAGCAGTACTTC; cdr3_aa: CASSEATGGYEQYF
cdr3_length: 15; v_call: TRBV20-1; clone_size: medium-sized; j_call: TRBJ1-2; d_call: .; cdr3_nt: TGCAGTGCCGAACGGGAATACACCAGGGGCTATGGCTACACCTTC; cdr3_aa: CSAEREYTRGYGYTF
cdr3_length: 15; v_call: TRBV20-1; clone_size: few; j_call: TRBJ2-7; d_call: TRBD1; cdr3_nt: TGCAGTGCTGGGTCCTCCGGGACAGGGGGCCACGAGCAGTACTTC; cdr3_aa: CSAGSSGTGGHEQYF
cdr3_length: 14; v_call: TRBV6-1; clone_size: .; j_call: TRBJ2-3; d_call: .; cdr3_nt: TGTGCCAGCAGTGAAGGTCACCCCACAGATACGCAGTATTTT; cdr3_aa: CASSEGHPTDTQYF
cdr3_length: 11; v_call: TRBV28; clone_size: medium-sized; j_call: TRBJ2-3; d_call: .; cdr3_nt: TGTGCCAGCAGTCTCCGGAGGGCGCAGTATTTT; cdr3_aa: CASSLRRAQYF